These T cell receptor beta chains were read from a single sample in a study of T cell responses to AZD1222 COVID-19 vaccine. Some clones are missing from TCRdb's copy, which holds only in-frame ones; the method was immunoSEQ multiplex PCR. The sample contains 80,000 to 90,000 clones, about 90% of which appear only once. Sample: peripheral blood, taken on day 0 of AZD1222 vaccination. The receptor source for this set is an adult in good health. CDR3s include the opening cysteine and the closing phenylalanine or tryptophan. Rows may omit the clone size; those that give it use once, few, many or a size class.

TRBJ2-5	-	TRBV4-2	CASSQLVGQGAPETQYF
TRBJ2-3	-	TRBV28	CASSLSGQGDTDTQYF
TRBJ2-1	-	TRBV6-4	CASSEARGVSYNEQFF
TRBJ2-3	-	TRBV7-2	CASSPIGGRGDTQYF
TRBJ2-3	-	TRBV7-3	CASSQLGITDTQYF
TRBJ1-1	-	TRBV11-2	CASNQGGGFTEAFF
TRBJ1-2	-	TRBV5-1	CASSLVRANYGYTF
TRBJ2-1	-	TRBV27	CASSLTSGIAYEQFF
TRBJ2-6	-	TRBV30	CAWNPGGSGANVLTF
TRBJ2-7	-	TRBV10-1	CASSGGGAGSYEQYF
TRBJ2-7	-	TRBV11-2	CASTLGQTYEQYF
TRBJ1-2	-	TRBV7-2	CASSRDRTNYYGYTF
TRBJ2-7	-	TRBV19	CASSLFPRQEDNYEQYF
TRBJ1-6	-	TRBV7-3	CASSPGSSGSPLHF
TRBJ2-2	-	TRBV29-1	CSVRTAPGELFF
TRBJ2-7	once	TRBV5-1	CASSGGTGSGEQYF
TRBJ2-1	-	TRBV24-1	CATSDLRGRGPFF
TRBJ1-2	-	TRBV18	CASSPAAGADYGYTF